This T cell receptor (beta chain) was found in a study of T cell responses to AZD1222 COVID-19 vaccine. V lost 2 bases and J lost 6, with 9 bases in between. This CDR3 contains 14 residues. Germline CDR1 is SGHRS and CDR2 is YFSETQ. Method: immunoSEQ multiplex PCR; TCRdb's copy keeps in-frame clones and lacks some. Altogether 100,000 to 150,000 clones are present, about 82% being singletons, with the ten largest covering approximately 12%. Notes on the study in general: White British ancestry dominated among donors, who included more females, and clonal diversity was possibly underestimated.

With regard to this clone: What it binds is unknown.

This TCR came from an adult in good health. This chain connects TRBV5-1 to TRBJ1-6; D possibly corresponds to TRBD1 (5 bases). This material consisted of peripheral blood, taken on day 0 of AZD1222 vaccination. In DNA form, the CDR3 reads TGCGCCAGCAGCTTAGACAGAACTAATTCACCCCTCCACTTT. Protein sequence: CASSLDRTNSPLHF.